This passage covers 7 T cell receptor beta chains from one sample sequenced in a study of blood T cell repertoires in COVID-19. Using immunoSEQ multiplex PCR, the repertoire was profiled, and TCRdb retains in-frame clones only, with some absent. The sample consists of roughly 200,000 clones, more than 70% of them appearing once. The source material was peripheral blood. The receptors shown here come from a woman over 75 with active or convalescent COVID-19.

This clone was observed once. J is TRBJ2-7 and V is TRBV6-2 or TRBV6-3, with 10 bases that match TRBD2. J was trimmed by 0 bases and V by 4 bases; bases with no gene match: 6. CDR1 is MNHEY and CDR2 is SVGEGT in the germline V gene. CDR3 length: 16 amino acids. CDR3 in DNA: TGTGCCAGCAGTTTTCGTAGCGGGGGGCTCTCCTACGAGCAGTACTTC. Amino acids: CASSFRSGGLSYEQYF.

This chain connects TRBV3-1 (or the pseudogene TRBV3-2) to TRBJ1-4; the match to TRBD1 covers 7 bases. The CDR3 runs to 15 residues. CDR1 and CDR2 (germline): LGHDT, YNNKEL (reference sequence). V lost 5 bases, J lost 8 bases, and 11 bases stayed unmatched. For the CDR3, the DNA is TGTGCCAGCAGCGACTACAGGGGAGCGGAGGAAAAACTGTTTTTT. It codes for CASSDYRGAEEKLFF.

A word on this clone: Other DNA sequences in the same sample also yield this CDR3. The rearrangement uses TRBV5-1 and TRBJ1-4; D perhaps matches TRBD1 (6 bases). The CDR3 covers 14 residues. V was cut by 3 bases and J by 4 bases, with 10 bases left in between. From germline, CDR1 is SGHRS and CDR2 YFSETQ. CDR3 bases: TGCGCCAGCAGCTCTGACAGGTATAATGAAAAACTGTTTTTT. It specifies CASSSDRYNEKLFF. The complete variable domain, with remaining parts taken from reference TRBV5-1 and TRBJ1-4, reads KAGVTQTPRYLIKTRGQQVTLSCSPISGHRSVSWYQQTPGQGLQFLFEYFSETQRNKGNFPGRFSGRQFSNSRSEMNVSTLELGDSALYLCASSSDRYNEKLFFGSGTQLSVL.

CDR3 DNA sequence: TGTGCCAGCAGTGAAGCGCCAAACAACAGGGTTGGCGGCTACACCTTC. Its protein product is CASSEAPNNRVGGYTF. The chain couples TRBV2 to TRBJ1-2; a weak D match, TRBD1 (6 bases). CDR1 and CDR2 (germline): SNHLY, FYNNEI. This CDR3 is built from 16 residues. V gave up 0 bases and J gave up 8 bases, with 19 bases separating them.

The chain employs TRBV28 and TRBJ1-3; D possibly corresponds to TRBD1 (6 bases). The CDR3 contains 16 residues. CDR1 MDHEN and CDR2 SYDVKM come from the germline V gene. Between the trimmed V and J ends, which lost 6 bases and 0 bases, there was a span of 15 bases. The CDR3 spells CASSTKKQGSGNTIYF. The CDR3 DNA is TGTGCCAGCAGCACCAAAAAACAGGGCTCTGGAAACACCATATATTTT.

The V call is TRBV10-3, the J call TRBJ2-1, with D tentatively TRBD1 (6 bases). The CDR3 covers 12 residues. With 3 bases removed from V and 6 bases from J, the gap between germline ends came to 6 bases. CDR1 and CDR2 from the germline V gene are ENHRY and SYGVKD. This chain's CDR3 is CAISEQGNEQFF. The CDR3 nucleotides read TGTGCCATCAGTGAACAGGGCAATGAGCAGTTCTTC.

This chain links TRBV11-2 with TRBJ1-3; D may be TRBD1 (5 bases). The CDR3 extends over 14 amino acids. V gave up 8 bases and J gave up 1 base, with 12 bases separating them. Germline assignment: CDR1 SGHAT and CDR2 FQNNGV. The CDR3 spells CASGLGGSGNTIYF. The CDR3, as DNA: TGTGCCAGCGGTTTGGGGGGTTCTGGAAACACCATATATTTT.